The 17 T cell receptor beta chains below all came from one sample that was sequenced in a study of Ad26.COV2.S vaccination and SARS-CoV-2 variants. Indicated treatment: roughly 19 received Ad26.COV2.S at low or high dose, single or two shots; about 5 received placebo; per-sample allocation not given. At day 63 after the first vaccine or placebo injection, samples were drawn. Only in-frame clones appear in the TCRdb table, and some are missing; sequencing was by immunoSEQ multiplex PCR. The sample contains about 430,000 clones, about 93% of which appear only once. Source: peripheral blood, taken in a trial of Ad26.COV2.S vaccine versus placebo. The receptors stem from a person between 18 and 65 years old who received the Ad26.COV2.S COVID-19 vaccine or a placebo.

V gene TRBV28 combines with J gene TRBJ1-4; D perhaps matches TRBD1 (5 bases). This CDR3 comprises 14 residues. The germline V gene encodes CDR1 MDHEN and CDR2 SYDVKM. Trimming shortened V by 6 bases and J by 4 bases, and 12 bases separated the two germline ends. The CDR3 loop reads CASSTTGVNEKLFF. CDR3 DNA: TGTGCCAGCAGCACTACAGGAGTTAATGAAAAACTGTTTTTT.

The chain recombines TRBV27 with TRBJ2-3; 10 bases match TRBD2. Losses at the gene ends were 2 bases for V and 4 bases for J; bases not matched to a gene: 6. This CDR3 is built from 16 residues. Germline V gene lookup returns CDR1 MNHEY and CDR2 SMNVEV (reference sequence). The CDR3 region has the DNA TGTGCCAGCAGTTTACTAGCGGGAGAGGTAGCAGATACGCAGTATTTT. Residues: CASSLLAGEVADTQYF.

The chain couples TRBV7-6 to TRBJ2-1; 9 nucleotides agree with TRBD2. This CDR3 contains 16 residues. In germline, CDR1 is SGHVS, CDR2 FNYEAQ. Germline trimming cut 2 bases from V and 5 bases from J; bases unmatched to any gene: 7. The CDR3 nucleotides are TGTGCCAGCAGCTTAACGCTAGCGGGATTGAACAATGAGCAGTTCTTC. Encoded protein: CASSLTLAGLNNEQFF. The entire variable domain, with the rest obtained from reference TRBV7-6 and TRBJ2-1, is as follows: GAGVSQSPRYKVTKRGQDVALRCDPISGHVSLYWYRQALGQGPEFLTYFNYEAQQDKSGLPNDRFSAERPEGSISTLTIQRTEQRDSAMYRCASSLTLAGLNNEQFFGPGTRLTVL.

This sequence joins TRBV27 and TRBJ1-6, with D perhaps matching TRBD1 (6 bases). The CDR3 spans 15 residues. Trimming pared 2 bases from V and 5 bases from J, leaving 10 bases between. CDR1 MNHEY and CDR2 SMNVEV come from the germline V gene (reference sequence). CDR3 region: CASSLNRAHNSPLHF. The CDR3 DNA follows: TGTGCCAGCAGTTTAAACAGGGCCCATAATTCACCCCTCCACTTT.

The chain combines TRBV21-1 with TRBJ1-2; the listed D gene, TRBD1, was not tested against the DNA. TRBV21-1 is a documented pseudogene. The length of the CDR3 is 12 residues. The CDR3: CASDTGREGYTF. The CDR3 region has the DNA TGTGCCAGCGATACAGGACGTGAAGGCTACACCTTC.

The J gene is TRBJ2-1, the V gene TRBV4-3, with 10 positions matching TRBD2. Trimming at V came to 2 bases and at J to 9 bases, leaving 10 bases not matched to a gene. The CDR3 has 16 amino acids. Germline V gene data show CDR1 as LGHNA and CDR2 as YSLEER. DNA for the CDR3: TGCGCCAGCAGCCAAACTCTAGCGGGAGCTCTTCGTGAGCAGTTCTTC. Its translation is CASSQTLAGALREQFF.

The chain combines TRBV7-9 with TRBJ1-1; D remains unclear. CDR3 length: 19 residues. Per germline, CDR1 SEHNR and CDR2 FQNEAQ (reference sequence). V gave up 2 bases and J gave up 2 bases, with 24 bases separating them. The CDR3 coding sequence is TGTGCCAGCAGCTTATCACCTAACCTAGGGCGAGTGGGAAACACTGAAGCTTTCTTT. Translation: CASSLSPNLGRVGNTEAFF. The full variable domain, with the rest looked up from reference TRBV7-9 and TRBJ1-1, is DTGVSQNPRHKITKRGQNVTFRCDPISEHNRLYWYRQTLGQGPEFLTYFQNEAQLEKSRLLSDRFSAERPKGSFSTLEIQRTEQGDSAMYLCASSLSPNLGRVGNTEAFFGQGTRLTVV.

This chain connects TRBV5-6 to TRBJ2-7; D might be TRBD1 (6 bases). Trimming pared 4 bases from V and 7 bases from J, leaving 18 bases between. Germline assignment: CDR1 SGHDT and CDR2 YYEEEE. The length of the CDR3 is 14 residues. CDR3 nucleotide sequence: TGTGCCAGCAGCCCACAACAGGGTTGGAGAGAGCAGTACTTC. Protein sequence: CASSPQQGWREQYF.

This chain links TRBV29-1 with TRBJ1-2, with D maybe TRBD1 (5 bases). This CDR3 has 15 amino acids. Germline loops: CDR1 SQVTM, CDR2 ANQGSEA. With 1 base removed from V and 4 bases from J, the gap between germline ends came to 16 bases. CDR3 DNA sequence: TGCAGCGTTGAAGGTTGGCGGGGACTAGCCTATGGCTACACCTTC. Translated: CSVEGWRGLAYGYTF.

The rearrangement links TRBV7-6 to TRBJ2-1; TRBD2 matches 7 bases. This CDR3 contains 15 residues. Losses at the gene ends were 5 bases for V and 7 bases for J; bases not matched to a gene: 11. Germline CDR1 and CDR2: SGHVS and FNYEAQ. The CDR3 sequence: CASSGTSGEGNEQFF. The DNA for the CDR3 is TGTGCCAGCAGCGGCACAAGCGGGGAAGGGAATGAGCAGTTCTTC.

The gene calls are TRBV19 and TRBJ1-5, with D perhaps matching TRBD1 (6 bases). The CDR3 contains 16 residues. Per the germline V gene, CDR1 is LNHDA and CDR2 is SQIVND (reference sequence). The V end was cut by 6 bases, the J end by 4 bases, with 19 bases between. The CDR3 DNA is TGTGCCAGTAGCCGGGATGGTCGGACAGCTAATCAGCCCCAGCATTTT. Translated, it gives CASSRDGRTANQPQHF.

The chain couples TRBV10-3 to TRBJ2-3; 11 bases map to TRBD2. The V gene's germline CDR1 is ENHRY and CDR2 SYGVKD. V trimming: 0 bases; J trimming: 2 bases; junction bases outside the gene matches: 7. This CDR3 is 18 amino acids long. CDR3 sequence: CAISESVTSGGLTDTQYF. Here the CDR3 DNA reads TGTGCCATCAGTGAGTCGGTAACTAGCGGGGGCCTCACAGATACGCAGTATTTT.

This chain uses TRBV29-1 with TRBJ1-2; D might be TRBD1 (5 bases). Germline V gene lookup returns CDR1 SQVTM and CDR2 ANQGSEA. The CDR3 spans 12 residues. V lost 3 bases to trimming and J lost 6 bases, with 11 bases between them. The CDR3: CSVDRVGDGYTF. The CDR3 DNA reads TGCAGCGTTGACAGGGTCGGCGATGGCTACACCTTC.

The chain employs TRBV4-3 and TRBJ2-3; D is ambiguous. Trimming cost V 0 bases and J 0 bases, with 7 bases left between them. The CDR3 is 15 residues long. Germline lookup yields CDR1 LGHNA and CDR2 YSLEER. The CDR3 here is CASSQDYPSTDTQYF. CDR3 nucleotides: TGCGCCAGCAGCCAAGATTATCCTAGCACAGATACGCAGTATTTT.

V usage is TRBV24-1 and J usage is TRBJ2-2, with 7 nucleotides matching TRBD2. This CDR3 region has 15 residues. Germline V gives CDR1 KGHDR, CDR2 SFDVKD. V lost 2 bases and J lost 7; bases outside the gene matches: 6. The CDR3: CATSDSGGSIGELFF. The CDR3 DNA is TGTGCCACCAGTGATTCTGGCGGGAGTATCGGGGAGCTGTTTTTT.

The chain uses TRBV29-1 and TRBJ1-1; the match to TRBD1 covers 7 bases. This CDR3 is built from 17 residues. The junction had 18 bases not matched to a gene; V was cut back by 4 bases and J by 4 bases. CDR1 and CDR2 from the germline V gene are SQVTM and ANQGSEA. The CDR3 spells CSVVPPTGLRGGTEAFF. The CDR3 nucleotides are TGCAGCGTTGTACCCCCGACAGGGCTAAGGGGGGGCACTGAAGCTTTCTTT.

Only a few counts were recorded for this clone. Other DNA sequences in this sample translate to the same CDR3. The V and J genes are TRBV6-4 and TRBJ2-3; 8 positions match TRBD2. V was pared by 3 bases and J by 0 bases, with 2 bases of the junction left unmatched. The CDR3 length is 15 residues. Germline assignment: CDR1 MRHNA and CDR2 SNTAGT. The CDR3 DNA reads as TGTGCCAGCAGTGAATTAGCGGGGAGCACAGATACGCAGTATTTT. This sequence encodes CASSELAGSTDTQYF.